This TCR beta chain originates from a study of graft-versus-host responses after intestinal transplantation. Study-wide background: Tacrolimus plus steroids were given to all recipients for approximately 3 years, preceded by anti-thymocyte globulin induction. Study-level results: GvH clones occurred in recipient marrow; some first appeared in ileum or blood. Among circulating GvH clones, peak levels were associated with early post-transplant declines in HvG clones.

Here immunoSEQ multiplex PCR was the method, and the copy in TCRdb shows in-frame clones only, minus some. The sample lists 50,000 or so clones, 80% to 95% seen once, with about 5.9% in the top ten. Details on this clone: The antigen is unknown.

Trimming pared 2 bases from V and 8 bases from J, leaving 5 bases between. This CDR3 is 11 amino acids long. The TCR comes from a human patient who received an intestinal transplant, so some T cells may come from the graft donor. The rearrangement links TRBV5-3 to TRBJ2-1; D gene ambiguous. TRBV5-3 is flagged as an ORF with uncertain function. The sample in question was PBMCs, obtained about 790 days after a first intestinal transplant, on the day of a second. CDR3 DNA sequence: TGTGCCAGAAGCTTTTTTGATGAGCAGTTCTTC. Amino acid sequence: CARSFFDEQFF.